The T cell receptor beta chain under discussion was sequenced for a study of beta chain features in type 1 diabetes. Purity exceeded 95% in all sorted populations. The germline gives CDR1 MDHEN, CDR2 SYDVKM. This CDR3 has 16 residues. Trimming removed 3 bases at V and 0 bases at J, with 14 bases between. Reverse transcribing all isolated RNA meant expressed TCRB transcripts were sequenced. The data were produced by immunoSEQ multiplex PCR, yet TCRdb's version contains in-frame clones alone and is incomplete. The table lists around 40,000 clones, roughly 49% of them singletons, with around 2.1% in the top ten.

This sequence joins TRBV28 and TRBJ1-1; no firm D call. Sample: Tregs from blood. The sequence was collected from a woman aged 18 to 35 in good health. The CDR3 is CASSFYPTLMNTEAFF. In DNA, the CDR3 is TGTGCCAGCAGTTTCTATCCCACCCTTATGAACACTGAAGCTTTCTTT.